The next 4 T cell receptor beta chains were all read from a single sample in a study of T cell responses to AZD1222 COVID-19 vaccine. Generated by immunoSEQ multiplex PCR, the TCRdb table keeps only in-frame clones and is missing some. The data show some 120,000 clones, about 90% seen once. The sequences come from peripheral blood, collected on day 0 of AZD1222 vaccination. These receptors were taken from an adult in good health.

CDR3 DNA sequence: TGTGCCAGCAGTAGCCCCGGACAGGCAGCCTACGAGCAGTACTTC. Translating gives CASSSPGQAAYEQYF. This chain connects TRBV6-5 to TRBJ2-7; TRBD1 agrees at 7 bases. Germline lookup yields CDR1 MNHEY and CDR2 SVGAGI. Trimming removed 5 bases from V and 2 bases from J; junction bases left unmatched: 9. The CDR3 consists of 15 residues.

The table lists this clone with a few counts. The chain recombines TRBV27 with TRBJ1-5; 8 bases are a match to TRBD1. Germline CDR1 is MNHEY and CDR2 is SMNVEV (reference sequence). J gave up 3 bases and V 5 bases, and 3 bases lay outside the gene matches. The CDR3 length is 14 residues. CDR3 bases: TGTGCCAGCAGTCTGACAGGGGACAATCAGCCCCAGCATTTT. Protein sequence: CASSLTGDNQPQHF.

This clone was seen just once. The CDR3 reads CATSDLLKQGNQPQHF. In nucleotides, the CDR3 is TGTGCCACCAGTGATTTGCTGAAACAGGGTAATCAGCCCCAGCATTTT. V gene TRBV24-1 combines with J gene TRBJ1-5; D may be TRBD1 (6 bases). Trimming removed 0 bases from V and 4 bases from J, with 12 bases in between. The CDR3 runs 16 residues. CDR1 and CDR2 (germline): KGHDR, SFDVKD.

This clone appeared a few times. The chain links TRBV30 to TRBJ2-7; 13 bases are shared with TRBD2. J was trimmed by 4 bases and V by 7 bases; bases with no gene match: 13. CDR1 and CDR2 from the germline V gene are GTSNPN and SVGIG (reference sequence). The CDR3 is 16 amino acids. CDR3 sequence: CASGAGTSGNVYEQYF. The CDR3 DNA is TGTGCCTCCGGCGCAGGGACTAGCGGGAATGTATACGAGCAGTACTTC.